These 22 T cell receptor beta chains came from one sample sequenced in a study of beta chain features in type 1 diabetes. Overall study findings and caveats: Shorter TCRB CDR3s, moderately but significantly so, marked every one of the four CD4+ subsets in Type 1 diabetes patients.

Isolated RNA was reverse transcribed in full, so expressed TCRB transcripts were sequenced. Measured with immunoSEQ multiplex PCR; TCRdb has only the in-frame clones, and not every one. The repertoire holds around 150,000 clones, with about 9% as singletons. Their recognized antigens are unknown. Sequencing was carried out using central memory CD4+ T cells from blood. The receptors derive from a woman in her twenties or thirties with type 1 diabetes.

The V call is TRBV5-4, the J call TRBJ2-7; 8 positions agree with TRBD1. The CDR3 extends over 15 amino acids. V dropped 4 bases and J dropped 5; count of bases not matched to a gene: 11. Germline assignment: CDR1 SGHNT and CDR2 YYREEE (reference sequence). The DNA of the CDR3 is TGTGCCAGCAGCCTACAACCGGGACAGGTTGACGAGCAGTACTTC. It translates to CASSLQPGQVDEQYF.

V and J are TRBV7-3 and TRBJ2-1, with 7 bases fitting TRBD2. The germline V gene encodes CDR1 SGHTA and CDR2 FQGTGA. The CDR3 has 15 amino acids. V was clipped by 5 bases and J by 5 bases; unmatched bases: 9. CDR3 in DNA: TGTGCCAGCAGCCCCTCGGTGACTAGCCACAATGAGCAGTTCTTC. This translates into CASSPSVTSHNEQFF.

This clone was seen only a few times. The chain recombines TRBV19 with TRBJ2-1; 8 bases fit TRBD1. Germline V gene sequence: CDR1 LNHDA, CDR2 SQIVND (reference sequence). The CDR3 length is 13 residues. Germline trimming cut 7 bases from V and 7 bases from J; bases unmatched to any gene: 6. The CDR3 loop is CASNRQGWNEQFF. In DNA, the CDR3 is TGTGCCAGTAATAGACAGGGGTGGAATGAGCAGTTCTTC.

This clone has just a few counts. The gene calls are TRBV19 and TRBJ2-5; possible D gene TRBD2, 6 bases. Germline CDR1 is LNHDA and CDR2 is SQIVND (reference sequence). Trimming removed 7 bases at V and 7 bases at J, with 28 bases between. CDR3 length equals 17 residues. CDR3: CASTPLHSGGDFRTQYF. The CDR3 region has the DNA TGTGCCAGTACCCCTTTACACAGCGGAGGGGACTTTCGGACCCAGTACTTC.

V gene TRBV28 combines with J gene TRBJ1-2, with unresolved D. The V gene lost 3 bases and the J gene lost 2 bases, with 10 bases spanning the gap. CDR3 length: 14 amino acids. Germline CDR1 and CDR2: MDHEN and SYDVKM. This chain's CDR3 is CASSFARSNYGYTF. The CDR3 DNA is TGTGCCAGCAGTTTTGCGAGGTCGAACTATGGCTACACCTTC.

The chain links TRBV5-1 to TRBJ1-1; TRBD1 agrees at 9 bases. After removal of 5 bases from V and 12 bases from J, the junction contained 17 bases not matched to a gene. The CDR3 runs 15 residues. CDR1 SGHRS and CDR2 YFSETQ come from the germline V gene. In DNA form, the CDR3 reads TGCGCCAGCAGAAACAGGGGGCTGGGTGCGAGTCCCACTTTCTTT. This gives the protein CASRNRGLGASPTFF.

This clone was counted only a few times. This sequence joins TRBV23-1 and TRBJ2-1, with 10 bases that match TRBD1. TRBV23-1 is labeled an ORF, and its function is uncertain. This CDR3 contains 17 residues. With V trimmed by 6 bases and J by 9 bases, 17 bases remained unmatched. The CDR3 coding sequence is TGCGCCAGCAGCAAAAGGCCCCGGGACAGGGGTTGTGGTGAGCAGTTCTTC. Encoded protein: CASSKRPRDRGCGEQFF.

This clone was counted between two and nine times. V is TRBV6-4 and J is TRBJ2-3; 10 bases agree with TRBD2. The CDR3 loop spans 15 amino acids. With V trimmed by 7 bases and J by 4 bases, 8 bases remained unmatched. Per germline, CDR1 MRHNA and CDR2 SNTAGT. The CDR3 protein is CASMASGSGADTQYF. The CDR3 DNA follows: TGTGCCAGCATGGCTAGCGGGAGTGGAGCAGATACGCAGTATTTT.

This CDR3 is CASRLAGDKETQYF. For the CDR3, the DNA is TGTGCCAGCCGACTAGCGGGAGATAAGGAGACCCAGTACTTC. V usage is TRBV2 and J usage is TRBJ2-5; 12 bases are shared with TRBD2. The CDR3 has 14 residues. Germline V gene lookup returns CDR1 SNHLY and CDR2 FYNNEI. V shed 8 bases, J shed 5 bases, and the junction held 6 bases outside the gene matches.

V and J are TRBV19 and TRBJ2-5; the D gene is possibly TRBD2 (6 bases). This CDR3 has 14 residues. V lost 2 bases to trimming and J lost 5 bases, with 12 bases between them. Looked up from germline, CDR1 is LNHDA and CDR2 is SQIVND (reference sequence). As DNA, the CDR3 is TGTGCCAGTAGTATAACGGGAGTCCGGGAGACCCAGTACTTC. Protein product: CASSITGVRETQYF. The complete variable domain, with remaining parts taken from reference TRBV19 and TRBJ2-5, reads DGGITQSPKYLFRKEGQNVTLSCEQNLNHDAMYWYRQDPGQGLRLIYYSQIVNDFQKGDIAEGYSVSREKKESFPLTVTSAQKNPTAFYLCASSITGVRETQYFGPGTRLLVL.

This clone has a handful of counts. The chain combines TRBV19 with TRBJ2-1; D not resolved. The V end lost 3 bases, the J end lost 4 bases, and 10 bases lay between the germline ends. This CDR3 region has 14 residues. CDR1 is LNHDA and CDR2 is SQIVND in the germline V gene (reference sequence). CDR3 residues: CASSINYGYNEQFF. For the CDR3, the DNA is TGTGCCAGTAGTATTAATTACGGGTACAATGAGCAGTTCTTC.

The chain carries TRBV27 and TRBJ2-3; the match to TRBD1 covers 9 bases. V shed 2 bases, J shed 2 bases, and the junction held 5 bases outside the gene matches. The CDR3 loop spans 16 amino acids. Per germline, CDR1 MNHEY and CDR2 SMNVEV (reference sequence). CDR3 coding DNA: TGTGCCAGCAGTTTACGGGGACAGGGCCTCACAGATACGCAGTATTTT. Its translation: CASSLRGQGLTDTQYF.

CDR3: CASSPFDGSSNQPQHF. Written as DNA, the CDR3 is TGTGCCAGCTCACCATTCGACGGGAGTAGCAATCAGCCCCAGCATTTT. V gene TRBV18 combines with J gene TRBJ1-5; no reliable D call. The CDR3 contains 16 residues. Trimming stripped 2 bases from V and 0 bases from J, with 11 bases between. CDR1 and CDR2 from the germline V gene are KGHSH and LQKENI.

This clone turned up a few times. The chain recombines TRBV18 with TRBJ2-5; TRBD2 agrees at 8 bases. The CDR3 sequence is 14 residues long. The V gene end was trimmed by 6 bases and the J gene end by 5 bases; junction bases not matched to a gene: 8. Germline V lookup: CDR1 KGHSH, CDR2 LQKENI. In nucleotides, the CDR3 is TGTGCCAGCTCCCGAAGCGGGAGTAGTGAGACCCAGTACTTC. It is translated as CASSRSGSSETQYF.

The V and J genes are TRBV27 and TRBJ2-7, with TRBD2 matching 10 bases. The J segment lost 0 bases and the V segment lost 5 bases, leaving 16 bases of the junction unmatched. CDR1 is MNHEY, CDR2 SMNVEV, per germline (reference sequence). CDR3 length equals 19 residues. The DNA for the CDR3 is TGTGCCAGCAGTCTCCGTTCTAGCGGGAGTTCCCTGGGCTCCTACGAGCAGTACTTC. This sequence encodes CASSLRSSGSSLGSYEQYF.

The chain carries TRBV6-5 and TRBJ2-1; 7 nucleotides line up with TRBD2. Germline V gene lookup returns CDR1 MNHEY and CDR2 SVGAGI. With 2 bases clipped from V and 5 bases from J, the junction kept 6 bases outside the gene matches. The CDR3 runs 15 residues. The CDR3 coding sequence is TGTGCCAGCAGTTACGGGAGGGAGGGTCACAATGAGCAGTTCTTC. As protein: CASSYGREGHNEQFF.

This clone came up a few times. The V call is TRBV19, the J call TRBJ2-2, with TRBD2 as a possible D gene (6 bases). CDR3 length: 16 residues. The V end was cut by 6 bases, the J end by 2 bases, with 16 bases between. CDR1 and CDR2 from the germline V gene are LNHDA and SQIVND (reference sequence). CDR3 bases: TGTGCCAGTAGGCCTCGCGGCGGGACTAACACCGGGGAGCTGTTTTTT. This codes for CASRPRGGTNTGELFF.

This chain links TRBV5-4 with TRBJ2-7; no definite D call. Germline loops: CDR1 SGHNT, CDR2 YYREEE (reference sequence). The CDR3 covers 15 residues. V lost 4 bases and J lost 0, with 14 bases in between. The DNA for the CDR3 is TGTGCCAGCAGCCAAGATGTCGGGTCCTCCTACGAGCAGTACTTC. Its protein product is CASSQDVGSSYEQYF.

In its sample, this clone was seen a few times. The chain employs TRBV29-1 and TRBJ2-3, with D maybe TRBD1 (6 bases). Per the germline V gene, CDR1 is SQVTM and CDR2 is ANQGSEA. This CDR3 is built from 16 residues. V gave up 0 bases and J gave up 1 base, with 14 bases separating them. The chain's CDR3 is CSVEDPNRVGTDTQYF. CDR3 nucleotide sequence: TGCAGCGTTGAAGATCCCAACAGGGTAGGCACAGATACGCAGTATTTT.

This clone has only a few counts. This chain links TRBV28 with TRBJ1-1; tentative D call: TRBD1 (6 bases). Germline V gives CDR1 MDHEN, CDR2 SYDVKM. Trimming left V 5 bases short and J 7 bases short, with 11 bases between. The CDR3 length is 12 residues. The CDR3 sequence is CASSQGRLEAFF. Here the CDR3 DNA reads TGTGCCAGCAGTCAGGGGCGGCTTGAAGCTTTCTTT.

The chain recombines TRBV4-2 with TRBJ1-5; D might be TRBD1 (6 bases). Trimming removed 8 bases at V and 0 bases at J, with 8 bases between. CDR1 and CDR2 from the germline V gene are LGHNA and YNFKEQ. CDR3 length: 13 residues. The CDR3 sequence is CASGQYSNQPQHF. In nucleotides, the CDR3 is TGTGCCAGCGGACAGTATAGCAATCAGCCCCAGCATTTT.

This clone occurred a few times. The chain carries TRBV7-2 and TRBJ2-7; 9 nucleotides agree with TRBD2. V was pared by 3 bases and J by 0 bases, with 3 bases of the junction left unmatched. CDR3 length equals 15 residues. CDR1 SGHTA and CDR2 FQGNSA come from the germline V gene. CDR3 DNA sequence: TGTGCCAGCAGCTTGGAGCGGGAGGACTCCTACGAGCAGTACTTC. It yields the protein CASSLEREDSYEQYF.